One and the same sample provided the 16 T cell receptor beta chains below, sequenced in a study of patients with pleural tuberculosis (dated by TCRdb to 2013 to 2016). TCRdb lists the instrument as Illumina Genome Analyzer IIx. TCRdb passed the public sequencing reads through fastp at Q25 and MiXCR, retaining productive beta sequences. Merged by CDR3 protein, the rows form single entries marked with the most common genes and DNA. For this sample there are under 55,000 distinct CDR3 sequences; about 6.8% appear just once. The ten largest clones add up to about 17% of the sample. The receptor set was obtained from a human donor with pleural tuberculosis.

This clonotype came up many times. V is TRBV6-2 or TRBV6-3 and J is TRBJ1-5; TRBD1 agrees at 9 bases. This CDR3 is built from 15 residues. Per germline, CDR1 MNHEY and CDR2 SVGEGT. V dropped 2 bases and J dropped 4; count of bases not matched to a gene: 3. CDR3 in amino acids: CASSYAGQGNQPQHF. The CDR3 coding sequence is TGTGCCAGCAGTTACGCCGGACAGGGGAATCAGCCCCAGCATTTT.

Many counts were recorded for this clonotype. The CDR3 DNA reads TGTGCCAGCAGTTACTCGAAGGCTGGACCTTGGAACACCATATATTTT. Amino acids: CASSYSKAGPWNTIYF. The J gene is TRBJ1-3, the V gene TRBV6-2 or TRBV6-3; D is uncertain. V shed 0 bases and J shed 7 bases, with 16 bases lying between them. Germline V gives CDR1 MNHEY, CDR2 SVGEGT. The CDR3 is 16 residues long.

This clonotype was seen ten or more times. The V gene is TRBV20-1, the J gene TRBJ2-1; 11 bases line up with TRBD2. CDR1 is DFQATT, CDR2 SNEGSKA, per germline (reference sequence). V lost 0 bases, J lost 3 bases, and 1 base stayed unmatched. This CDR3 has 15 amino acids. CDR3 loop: CSARETSGGYNEQFF. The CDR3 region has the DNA TGCAGTGCTAGAGAAACTAGCGGGGGCTACAATGAGCAGTTCTTC.

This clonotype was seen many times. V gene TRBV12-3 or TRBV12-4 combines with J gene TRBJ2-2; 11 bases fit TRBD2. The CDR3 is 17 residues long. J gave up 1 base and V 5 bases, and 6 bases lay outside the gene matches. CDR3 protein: CASSTRTSGLNTGELFF. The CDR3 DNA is TGTGCCAGCAGTACCCGGACTAGCGGGCTGAACACCGGGGAGCTGTTTTTT.

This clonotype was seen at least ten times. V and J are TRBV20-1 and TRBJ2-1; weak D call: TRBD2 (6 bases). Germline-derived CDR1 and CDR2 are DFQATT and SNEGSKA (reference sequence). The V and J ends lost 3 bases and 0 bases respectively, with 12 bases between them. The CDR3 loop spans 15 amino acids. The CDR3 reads CSARDSGFSYNEQFF. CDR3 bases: TGCAGTGCTAGGGATAGCGGATTCTCCTACAATGAGCAGTTCTTC.

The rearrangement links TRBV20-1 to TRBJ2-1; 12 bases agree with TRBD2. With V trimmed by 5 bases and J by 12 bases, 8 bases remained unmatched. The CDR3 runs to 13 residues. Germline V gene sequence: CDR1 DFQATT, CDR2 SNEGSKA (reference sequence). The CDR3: CSAGLAGRLGQFF. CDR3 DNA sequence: TGCAGTGCTGGACTAGCGGGGAGGCTGGGGCAGTTCTTC.

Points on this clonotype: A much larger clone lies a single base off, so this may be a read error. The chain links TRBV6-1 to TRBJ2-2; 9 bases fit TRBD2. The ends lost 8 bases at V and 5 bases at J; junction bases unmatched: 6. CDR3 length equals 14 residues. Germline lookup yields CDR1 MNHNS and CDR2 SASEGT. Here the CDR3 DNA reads TGTGCCAGCTCCTGGACTAGCGATACCGGGGAGCTGTTTTTT. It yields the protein CASSWTSDTGELFF.

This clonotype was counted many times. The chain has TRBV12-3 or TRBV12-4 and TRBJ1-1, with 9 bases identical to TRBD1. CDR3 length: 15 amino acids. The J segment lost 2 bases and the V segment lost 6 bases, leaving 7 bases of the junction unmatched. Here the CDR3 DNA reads TGTGCCAGCAGATCTACAGGGGGCCGTAACACTGAAGCTTTCTTT. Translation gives CASRSTGGRNTEAFF.

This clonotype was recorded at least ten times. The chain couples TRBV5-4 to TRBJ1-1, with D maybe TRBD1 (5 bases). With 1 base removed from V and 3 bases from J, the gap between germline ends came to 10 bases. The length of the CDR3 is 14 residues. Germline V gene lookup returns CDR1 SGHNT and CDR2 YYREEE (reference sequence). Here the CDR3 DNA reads TGTGCCAGCAGCTTGTTAGGGGTAGACACTGAAGCTTTCTTT. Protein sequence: CASSLLGVDTEAFF.

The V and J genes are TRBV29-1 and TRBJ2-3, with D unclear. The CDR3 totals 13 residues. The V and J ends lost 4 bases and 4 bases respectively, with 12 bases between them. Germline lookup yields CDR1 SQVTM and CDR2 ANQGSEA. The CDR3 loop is CSVVSRAADTQYF. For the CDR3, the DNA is TGCAGCGTTGTTTCTAGGGCCGCAGATACGCAGTATTTT.

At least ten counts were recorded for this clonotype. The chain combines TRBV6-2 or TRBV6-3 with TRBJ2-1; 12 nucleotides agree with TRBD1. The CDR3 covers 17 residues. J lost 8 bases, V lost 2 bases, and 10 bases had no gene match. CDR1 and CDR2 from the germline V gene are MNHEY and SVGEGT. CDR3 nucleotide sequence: TGTGCCAGCAGTTACGCCTCTGGGGGACAGGGGGCGGATGAGCAGTTCTTC. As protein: CASSYASGGQGADEQFF.

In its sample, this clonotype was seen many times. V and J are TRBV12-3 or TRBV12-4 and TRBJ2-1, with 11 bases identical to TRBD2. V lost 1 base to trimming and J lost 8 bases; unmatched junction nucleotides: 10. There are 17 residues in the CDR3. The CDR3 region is CASSLDLAGGPRDEQFF. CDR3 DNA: TGTGCCAGCAGTTTAGATTTAGCGGGAGGGCCGAGGGATGAGCAGTTCTTC.

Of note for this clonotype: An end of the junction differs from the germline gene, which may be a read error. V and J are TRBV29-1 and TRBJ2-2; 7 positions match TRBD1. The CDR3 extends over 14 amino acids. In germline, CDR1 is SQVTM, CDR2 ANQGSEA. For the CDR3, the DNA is TGCAGCATCAGGGGGAGCAAAAACACCGGGGAGCTGTTTTTC. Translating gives CSIRGSKNTGELFF.

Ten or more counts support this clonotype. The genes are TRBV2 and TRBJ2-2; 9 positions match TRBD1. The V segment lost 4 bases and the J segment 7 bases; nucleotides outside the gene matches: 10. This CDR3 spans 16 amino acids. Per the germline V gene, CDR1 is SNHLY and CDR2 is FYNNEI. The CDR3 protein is CASSAYGQGIDGELFF. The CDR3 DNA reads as TGTGCCAGCAGTGCTTACGGACAGGGGATTGACGGGGAGCTGTTTTTT. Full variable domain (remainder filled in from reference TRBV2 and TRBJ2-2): EPEVTQTPSHQVTQMGQEVILRCVPISNHLYFYWYRQILGQKVEFLVSFYNNEISEKSEIFDDQFSVERPDGSNFTLKIRSTKLEDSAMYFCASSAYGQGIDGELFFGEGSRLTVL.

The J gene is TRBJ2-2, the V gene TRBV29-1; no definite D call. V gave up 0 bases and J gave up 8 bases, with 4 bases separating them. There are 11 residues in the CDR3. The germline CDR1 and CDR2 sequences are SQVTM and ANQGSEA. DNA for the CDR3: TGCAGCGTTGAAGAATCGGGGGAGCTGTTTTTT. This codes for CSVEESGELFF.

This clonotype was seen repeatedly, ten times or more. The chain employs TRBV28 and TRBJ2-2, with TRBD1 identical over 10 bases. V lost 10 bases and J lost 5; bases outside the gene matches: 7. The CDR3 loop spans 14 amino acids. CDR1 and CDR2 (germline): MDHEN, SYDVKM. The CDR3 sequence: CATETGQGTGELFF. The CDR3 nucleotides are TGTGCCACAGAAACGGGACAGGGGACCGGGGAGCTGTTTTTT.